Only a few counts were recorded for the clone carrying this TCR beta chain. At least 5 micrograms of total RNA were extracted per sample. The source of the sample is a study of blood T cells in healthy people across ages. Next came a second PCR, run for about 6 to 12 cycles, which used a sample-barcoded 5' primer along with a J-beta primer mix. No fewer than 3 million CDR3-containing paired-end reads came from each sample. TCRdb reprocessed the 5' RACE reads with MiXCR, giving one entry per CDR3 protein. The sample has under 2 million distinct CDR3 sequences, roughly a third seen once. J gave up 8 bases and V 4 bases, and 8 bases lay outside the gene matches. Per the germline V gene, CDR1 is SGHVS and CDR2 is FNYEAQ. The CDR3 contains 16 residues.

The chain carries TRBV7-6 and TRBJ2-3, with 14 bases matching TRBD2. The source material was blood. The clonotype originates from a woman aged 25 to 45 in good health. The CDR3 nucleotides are TGTGCCAGCAGCTCTTGGACTAGCGGGGGGCCGGGTACGCAGTATTTT. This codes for CASSSWTSGGPGTQYF.